This TCR beta chain was sequenced during a study of blood T cell repertoires in COVID-19. TCRdb's copy holds only in-frame clones and misses some; the assay was immunoSEQ multiplex PCR. The table lists over 150,000 clones, 85% to 90% of them singletons. Trimming stripped 4 bases from V and 5 bases from J, with 6 bases between. The V gene's germline CDR1 is ENHRY and CDR2 SYGVKD. The CDR3 has 12 amino acids. The chain employs TRBV10-3 and TRBJ1-5, with D hard to call. This receptor was taken from a man aged 40-55 years who had recovered from COVID-19. Source material: PBMCs or T cells enriched from blood (not recorded which). Here the CDR3 reads CAISVAHQPQHF. CDR3 sequence (DNA): TGTGCCATCAGTGTGGCACATCAGCCCCAGCATTTT.